These 7 T cell receptor beta chains were all obtained from the same sample, sequenced in a study of technical replicates of blood from several donors. The repertoire was sequenced with immunoSEQ multiplex PCR; TCRdb's copy has only in-frame clones and lacks some. The table lists 91,000 or so clones, about 95% of them singletons. Sequencing input: T cells isolated from PBMCs. The receptors come from a human donor in good health.

This clone was seen just once. The genes are TRBV28 and TRBJ1-3, with unresolved D. The CDR3 has 14 residues. V lost 5 bases, J lost 2 bases, and 10 bases lay in between. Germline V gives CDR1 MDHEN, CDR2 SYDVKM. The CDR3 sequence: CASSLLGAGNTIYF. Written as DNA, the CDR3 is TGTGCCAGCAGTCTCTTGGGCGCTGGAAACACCATATATTTT.

The chain carries TRBV4-1 and TRBJ2-2, with a tentative D call TRBD1 (5 bases). The CDR3 runs 15 residues. V was shortened by 6 bases and J by 1 base, with 12 bases between the two germline ends. CDR1 MGHRA and CDR2 YSYEKL come from the germline V gene. CDR3 coding DNA: TGCGCCAGCAGGTTTCCAGGACAGAACACCGGGGAGCTGTTTTTT. This codes for CASRFPGQNTGELFF.

V gene TRBV2 combines with J gene TRBJ1-4, with 8 bases identical to TRBD1. The V gene's germline CDR1 is SNHLY and CDR2 FYNNEI. Losses at the gene ends were 7 bases for V and 8 bases for J; bases not matched to a gene: 12. The CDR3 runs 15 residues. The CDR3 DNA reads TGTGCCAGCACCTCTTGGGACAGGTTGGGCGAAAAACTGTTTTTT. It encodes CASTSWDRLGEKLFF. The complete variable domain, with remaining parts taken from reference TRBV2 and TRBJ1-4, reads EPEVTQTPSHQVTQMGQEVILRCVPISNHLYFYWYRQILGQKVEFLVSFYNNEISEKSEIFDDQFSVERPDGSNFTLKIRSTKLEDSAMYFCASTSWDRLGEKLFFGSGTQLSVL.

The chain has TRBV18 and TRBJ2-3; D ambiguous. CDR3 length: 15 residues. V was pared by 2 bases and J by 1 base, with 10 bases between. Germline loops: CDR1 KGHSH, CDR2 LQKENI. The CDR3 reads CASSPISQGTDTQYF. DNA of the CDR3: TGTGCCAGCTCACCAATATCGCAGGGCACAGATACGCAGTATTTT.

V gene TRBV19 combines with J gene TRBJ1-2, with a weak D call TRBD1 (6 bases). CDR3 length: 14 amino acids. V lost 5 bases and J 5 bases, leaving 15 bases between the germline ends. Germline V CDR1 and CDR2: LNHDA, SQIVND (reference sequence). CDR3: CASSSYRAGYGYTF. CDR3 nucleotide sequence: TGTGCCAGTAGTTCGTACAGGGCAGGGTATGGCTACACCTTC.

This clone has only a few counts. The V gene is TRBV5-1, the J gene TRBJ1-1; TRBD1 matches at 8 bases. The CDR3 is 15 residues long. The V and J ends lost 4 bases and 0 bases, in that order; junction bases with no gene match: 5. Germline-derived CDR1 and CDR2 are SGHRS and YFSETQ. CDR3 bases: TGCGCCAGCAGCCTAAGACAGGGGATGAACACTGAAGCTTTCTTT. It codes for CASSLRQGMNTEAFF.

The rearrangement links TRBV14 to TRBJ2-3; a possible D gene is TRBD2 (5 bases). The CDR3 is 15 residues long. Trimming pared 4 bases from V and 2 bases from J, leaving 13 bases between. The germline V gene encodes CDR1 SGHDN and CDR2 FVKESK. Here the CDR3 reads CASSPWERYTDTQYF. DNA of the CDR3: TGTGCCAGCAGCCCTTGGGAGCGGTACACAGATACGCAGTATTTT.